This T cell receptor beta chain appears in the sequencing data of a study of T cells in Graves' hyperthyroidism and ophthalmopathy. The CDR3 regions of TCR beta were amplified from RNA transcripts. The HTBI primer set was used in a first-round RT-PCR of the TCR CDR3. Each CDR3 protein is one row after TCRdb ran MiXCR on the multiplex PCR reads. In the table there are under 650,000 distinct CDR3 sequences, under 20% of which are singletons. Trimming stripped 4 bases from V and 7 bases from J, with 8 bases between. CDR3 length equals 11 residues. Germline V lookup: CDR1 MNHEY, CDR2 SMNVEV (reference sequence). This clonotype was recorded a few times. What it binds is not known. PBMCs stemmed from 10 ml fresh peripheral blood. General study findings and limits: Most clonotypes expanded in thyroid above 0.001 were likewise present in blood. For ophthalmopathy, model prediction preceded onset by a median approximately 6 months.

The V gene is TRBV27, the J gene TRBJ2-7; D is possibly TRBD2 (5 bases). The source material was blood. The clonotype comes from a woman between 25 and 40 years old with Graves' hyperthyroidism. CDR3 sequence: CASSSRLEQYF. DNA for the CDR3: TGTGCCAGCAGTTCGCGACTAGAGCAGTACTTC.